The 8 T cell receptor beta chains below all came from one sample that was sequenced in a study of blood T cell repertoires in COVID-19. Some clones are missing from TCRdb's copy, which holds only in-frame ones; the method was immunoSEQ multiplex PCR. The sample records about 27,000 clones, over 75% being singletons. Sequenced sample: peripheral blood. The receptor source for this set is a man in his fifties or sixties with active COVID-19.

J is TRBJ2-7 and V is TRBV6-6; 9 bases match TRBD1. The CDR3 extends over 14 amino acids. The V gene end was trimmed by 6 bases and the J gene end by 3 bases; junction bases not matched to a gene: 6. Germline-derived CDR1 and CDR2 are MNHNY and SVGAGI (reference sequence). The CDR3 protein is CASRAGTGNYEQYF. DNA for the CDR3: TGTGCCAGCAGAGCCGGGACAGGGAACTACGAGCAGTACTTC.

The genes are TRBV6-2 or TRBV6-3 and TRBJ2-2; D unclear. CDR1 and CDR2 (germline): MNHEY, SVGEGT. The CDR3 runs 15 residues. Between the trimmed V and J ends, which lost 2 bases and 4 bases, there was a span of 11 bases. CDR3 in amino acids: CASSYRIVSTGELFF. The DNA of the CDR3 is TGTGCCAGCAGTTACCGCATCGTGAGCACCGGGGAGCTGTTTTTT.

V usage is TRBV5-4 and J usage is TRBJ2-5; 13 bases agree with TRBD2. The CDR3 totals 17 residues. Germline CDR1 is SGHNT and CDR2 is YYREEE (reference sequence). Trimming removed 4 bases from V and 5 bases from J; junction bases left unmatched: 11. The CDR3, as DNA: TGTGCCAGCAGCCCGGGGGTCACTAGCGGGAGGGAGGAGACCCAGTACTTC. Amino acids: CASSPGVTSGREETQYF.

The rearrangement links TRBV2 to TRBJ1-3; 7 positions match TRBD1. Germline trimming cut 5 bases from V and 3 bases from J; bases unmatched to any gene: 4. Looked up from germline, CDR1 is SNHLY and CDR2 is FYNNEI. The CDR3 has 14 amino acids. The CDR3 nucleotides read TGTGCCAGCAGTTTACAGGGGCTTGGAAACACCATATATTTT. Amino acid sequence: CASSLQGLGNTIYF.

V and J are TRBV6-5 and TRBJ1-6; 7 nucleotides match TRBD1. Unmatched junction bases numbered 5, after V lost 10 bases and J lost 2 bases. Germline V gene lookup returns CDR1 MNHEY and CDR2 SVGAGI. The CDR3 is 14 amino acids. The CDR3 bases are TGTGCCACCCTCGGACAGGCCTATAATTCACCCCTCCACTTT. Amino acids: CATLGQAYNSPLHF.

The gene calls are TRBV6-2 or TRBV6-3 and TRBJ1-2; TRBD1 might be the D (5 bases). Trimming removed 6 bases from V and 2 bases from J, with 16 bases in between. Germline V CDR1 and CDR2: MNHEY, SVGEGT. The CDR3 length is 15 residues. For the CDR3, the DNA is TGTGCCAGCAGCCCCACAATGACAGTCAACTATGGCTACACCTTC. This codes for CASSPTMTVNYGYTF.

V usage is TRBV28 and J usage is TRBJ2-3; TRBD2 agrees at 13 bases. J gave up 2 bases and V 2 bases, and 7 bases lay outside the gene matches. CDR1 MDHEN and CDR2 SYDVKM come from the germline V gene. The CDR3 totals 18 residues. Here the CDR3 DNA reads TGTGCCAGCAGTTTACGTACTAGCGGGGGGGCGTACACAGATACGCAGTATTTT. Protein: CASSLRTSGGAYTDTQYF. The full variable domain, completed using reference TRBV28 and TRBJ2-3, is DVKVTQSSRYLVKRTGEKVFLECVQDMDHENMFWYRQDPGLGLRLIYFSYDVKMKEKGDIPEGYSVSREKKERFSLILESASTNQTSMYLCASSLRTSGGAYTDTQYFGPGTRLTVL.

Only a few counts were recorded for this clone. The chain couples TRBV5-1 to TRBJ2-1; 9 bases fit TRBD2. Germline V gene lookup returns CDR1 SGHRS and CDR2 YFSETQ. This CDR3 spans 17 amino acids. After removal of 6 bases from V and 3 bases from J, the junction contained 13 bases not matched to a gene. CDR3 in amino acids: CASTGTSRSLGYNEQFF. The CDR3 nucleotides are TGCGCCAGCACCGGGACTAGCCGGTCGCTGGGCTACAATGAGCAGTTCTTC.